A single sample gave rise to the 22 T cell receptor beta chains below, sequenced in a study of blood T cell repertoires in COVID-19. Profiling relied on immunoSEQ multiplex PCR, and the TCRdb table lists in-frame clones only, not all of them. There are under 300,000 clones in the sample; 80% to 90% occur only once, and 2% to 2.5% lies in the top ten. Sequenced: peripheral blood. The origin of the receptors is a man in his thirties or forties who had recovered from COVID-19.

This clone came up once. V gene TRBV28 combines with J gene TRBJ1-6; 9 bases match TRBD1. The V and J ends lost 5 bases and 9 bases, in that order; junction bases with no gene match: 5. The CDR3 runs 14 residues. Germline V CDR1 and CDR2: MDHEN, SYDVKM. Written as DNA, the CDR3 is TGTGCCAGCAGTCCTCCGGGACAGGGTTCACCCCTCCACTTT. Amino acid sequence: CASSPPGQGSPLHF.

This chain links TRBV13 with TRBJ1-5, with 8 bases matching TRBD1. The junction had 2 bases not matched to a gene; V was cut back by 0 bases and J by 4 bases. CDR3 size: 15 residues. Looked up from germline, CDR1 is PRHDT and CDR2 is FYEKMQ (reference sequence). This chain's CDR3 is CASSLGQGANQPQHF. DNA of the CDR3: TGTGCCAGCAGCTTAGGCCAGGGGGCGAATCAGCCCCAGCATTTT.

This clone was seen more than once but under ten times. V usage is TRBV6-4 and J usage is TRBJ2-7, with 10 bases fitting TRBD1. CDR1 is MRHNA and CDR2 is SNTAGT in the germline V gene. The CDR3 totals 15 residues. V was clipped by 4 bases and J by 1 base; unmatched bases: 4. The CDR3 bases are TGTGCCAGCAGTGTGGGGACAGGGGATTCCTACGAGCAGTACTTC. Translating gives CASSVGTGDSYEQYF.

The chain's CDR3 is CASSPQKGQGTAEQFF. As DNA, the CDR3 is TGTGCCAGCAGCCCACAAAAGGGGCAGGGGACGGCTGAGCAGTTCTTC. This chain uses TRBV4-2 with TRBJ2-1, with D possibly matching TRBD1 (6 bases). Germline lookup yields CDR1 LGHNA and CDR2 YNFKEQ. This CDR3 contains 16 residues. Between the trimmed V and J ends, which lost 4 bases and 9 bases, there was a span of 22 bases.

The gene calls are TRBV10-2 and TRBJ1-2, with D unresolved. The ends were cut back, 0 bases at V and 3 bases at J, with 5 bases in the middle. The germline gives CDR1 WSHSY, CDR2 SAAADI. The CDR3 consists of 13 residues. CDR3 sequence: CASSESGDYGYTF. Here the CDR3 DNA reads TGCGCCAGCAGTGAGTCAGGAGACTATGGCTACACCTTC.

The chain links TRBV24-1 to TRBJ1-2; D gene uncertain. This CDR3 has 12 amino acids. The germline V and J ends were trimmed by 7 bases and 2 bases, with 7 bases remaining between them. The germline V gene encodes CDR1 KGHDR and CDR2 SFDVKD. CDR3 bases: TGTGCCACCAGGGAGAACAACTATGGCTACACCTTC. Translated, it gives CATRENNYGYTF.

This rearrangement joins TRBV23-1 to TRBJ1-2; 9 nucleotides line up with TRBD1. TRBV23-1 is noted as an ORF with a role that remains uncertain. The CDR3 is 14 amino acids. V trimming: 6 bases; J trimming: 5 bases; junction bases outside the gene matches: 7. The CDR3 nucleotides are TGCGCCAGCAGAGGGACAGGGCAGTTGTATGGCTACACCTTC. Protein sequence: CASRGTGQLYGYTF.

The chain recombines TRBV24-1 with TRBJ1-2, with 11 bases identical to TRBD1. V gave up 8 bases and J gave up 5 bases; unmatched junction bases: 3. Germline-derived CDR1 and CDR2 are KGHDR and SFDVKD. CDR3 length: 13 amino acids. This CDR3 reads CATIGTGGYGYTF. DNA of the CDR3: TGTGCCACCATTGGGACAGGGGGGTATGGCTACACCTTC.

The chain has TRBV6-5 and TRBJ2-4, with 8 bases matching TRBD1. After removal of 8 bases from V and 6 bases from J, the junction contained 6 bases not matched to a gene. This CDR3 comprises 13 residues. Germline V CDR1 and CDR2: MNHEY, SVGAGI. The CDR3 DNA is TGTGCCAGCGGAGTAGGACAGGGAAACATTCAGTACTTC. This translates into CASGVGQGNIQYF.

The table lists this clone with a count of one. The chain recombines TRBV5-1 with TRBJ1-4; 7 positions agree with TRBD1. In germline, CDR1 is SGHRS, CDR2 YFSETQ. The CDR3 has 14 residues. V lost 4 bases, J lost 8 bases, and 8 bases stayed unmatched. DNA for the CDR3: TGCGCCAGCAGCCCTGGGACAGACGTGGAAAAACTGTTTTTT. Its protein is CASSPGTDVEKLFF.

The V gene is TRBV19, the J gene TRBJ1-1; maybe TRBD1 (5 bases). V was shortened by 1 base and J by 5 bases, with 20 bases between the two germline ends. The germline V gene encodes CDR1 LNHDA and CDR2 SQIVND (reference sequence). This CDR3 comprises 17 residues. The CDR3 nucleotides read TGTGCCAGTAGTATAGGTCAAGAATTGGGGCGAGGAACTGAAGCTTTCTTT. Amino acids: CASSIGQELGRGTEAFF.

For this clone: The sample holds other DNA sequences that translate to the same CDR3. The V and J genes are TRBV11-2 and TRBJ1-2, with 8 positions matching TRBD1. The germline V gene encodes CDR1 SGHAT and CDR2 FQNNGV. This CDR3 is 13 amino acids long. V shed 5 bases and J 5 bases; nucleotides not matched to a gene: 4. CDR3 nucleotide sequence: TGTGCCAGCAGCCCGGGACAGGATTATGGCTACACCTTC. Translation gives CASSPGQDYGYTF. The full variable domain, completed using reference TRBV11-2 and TRBJ1-2, is EAGVAQSPRYKIIEKRQSVAFWCNPISGHATLYWYQQILGQGPKLLIQFQNNGVVDDSQLPKDRFSAERLKGVDSTLKIQPAKLEDSAVYLCASSPGQDYGYTFGSGTRLTVV.

The rearrangement joins TRBV9 to TRBJ2-3, with no clear D. The V and J ends lost 3 bases and 3 bases respectively, with 5 bases between them. In germline, CDR1 is SGDLS, CDR2 YYNGEE. This CDR3 has 12 amino acids. The CDR3 region is CASSDRTDTQYF. The CDR3 DNA is TGTGCCAGCAGCGACAGAACAGATACGCAGTATTTT.

This chain joins TRBV7-6 and TRBJ1-1; 8 bases line up with TRBD1. Looked up from germline, CDR1 is SGHVS and CDR2 is FNYEAQ. With V trimmed by 5 bases and J by 2 bases, 4 bases remained unmatched. This CDR3 comprises 14 residues. In DNA form, the CDR3 reads TGTGCCAGCAGCACAGGGACAGGTAACACTGAAGCTTTCTTT. Translation gives CASSTGTGNTEAFF.

The V gene is TRBV5-4, the J gene TRBJ1-2; perhaps TRBD1 as D (5 bases). Germline V gene data show CDR1 as SGHNT and CDR2 as YYREEE (reference sequence). The CDR3 consists of 13 residues. Trimming shortened V by 0 bases and J by 8 bases, and 11 bases separated the two germline ends. The CDR3 protein is CASSLVGAQGYTF. In DNA, the CDR3 is TGTGCCAGCAGCTTGGTTGGGGCTCAAGGCTACACCTTC. The full variable domain, with the rest looked up from reference TRBV5-4 and TRBJ1-2, is ETGVTQSPTHLIKTRGQQVTLRCSSQSGHNTVSWYQQALGQGPQFIFQYYREEENGRGNFPPRFSGLQFPNYSSELNVNALELDDSALYLCASSLVGAQGYTFGSGTRLTVV.

The chain employs TRBV19 and TRBJ2-2; TRBD1 might be the D (7 bases). Germline CDR1 LNHDA, CDR2 SQIVND (reference sequence). There are 14 residues in the CDR3. V dropped 8 bases and J dropped 3 bases, with 13 bases sitting between them. The CDR3: CASGGGLDTGELFF. Written as DNA, the CDR3 is TGTGCCAGTGGAGGGGGCCTCGACACCGGGGAGCTGTTTTTT.

The gene calls are TRBV5-1 and TRBJ1-1, with D maybe TRBD1 (6 bases). This CDR3 has 14 residues. V shed 0 bases and J shed 4 bases, with 10 bases lying between them. Germline assignment: CDR1 SGHRS and CDR2 YFSETQ. CDR3 bases: TGCGCCAGCAGCTTGGCGTCCAGGGGCACTGAAGCTTTCTTT. Protein sequence: CASSLASRGTEAFF.

V is TRBV5-1 and J is TRBJ2-5; the match to TRBD1 covers 10 bases. Germline V lookup: CDR1 SGHRS, CDR2 YFSETQ. V dropped 0 bases and J dropped 5; count of bases not matched to a gene: 4. There are 15 residues in the CDR3. This CDR3 reads CASSLGGQGRETQYF. As DNA, the CDR3 is TGCGCCAGCAGCTTGGGGGGACAGGGGCGGGAGACCCAGTACTTC.

This clone is a singleton in its sample. CDR3 DNA: TGTGCCAGCAGAGGGGCGGGGGGGGCACTACGTACGCAGTATTTT. Amino acids: CASRGAGGALRTQYF. The J gene is TRBJ2-3, the V gene TRBV27; 9 bases are shared with TRBD2. The CDR3 is 15 residues long. Per germline, CDR1 MNHEY and CDR2 SMNVEV (reference sequence). V gave up 6 bases and J gave up 8 bases; unmatched junction bases: 12.

The J gene is TRBJ1-5, the V gene TRBV5-1; D gene unclear. The ends were cut back, 1 base at V and 5 bases at J, with 7 bases in the middle. Germline V gene sequence: CDR1 SGHRS, CDR2 YFSETQ. The CDR3 is 13 residues long. CDR3 sequence reads: CASSLQVDQPQHF. The CDR3 DNA follows: TGCGCCAGCAGCTTGCAGGTGGATCAGCCCCAGCATTTT. The entire variable domain, with the rest obtained from reference TRBV5-1 and TRBJ1-5, is as follows: KAGVTQTPRYLIKTRGQQVTLSCSPISGHRSVSWYQQTPGQGLQFLFEYFSETQRNKGNFPGRFSGRQFSNSRSEMNVSTLELGDSALYLCASSLQVDQPQHFGDGTRLSIL.

The CDR3 nucleotides read TGTGCCAGCAGTGACCAGGGGGACTATGGCTACACCTTC. Its translation is CASSDQGDYGYTF. J is TRBJ1-2 and V is TRBV2, with TRBD1 matching 7 bases. CDR3 length equals 13 residues. Looked up from germline, CDR1 is SNHLY and CDR2 is FYNNEI. Trimming cost V 3 bases and J 3 bases; bases outside gene matches: 1. Full variable domain (outside the CDR3, taken from reference TRBV2 and TRBJ1-2): EPEVTQTPSHQVTQMGQEVILRCVPISNHLYFYWYRQILGQKVEFLVSFYNNEISEKSEIFDDQFSVERPDGSNFTLKIRSTKLEDSAMYFCASSDQGDYGYTFGSGTRLTVV.

This chain uses TRBV11-3 with TRBJ1-2; maybe TRBD1 (5 bases). The V end was cut by 3 bases, the J end by 6 bases, with 11 bases between. The CDR3 runs to 13 residues. Germline V gives CDR1 SGHNT, CDR2 YENEEA. The CDR3 is CASSFGGTDGYTF. In nucleotides, the CDR3 is TGTGCCAGCAGCTTTGGGGGGACCGATGGCTACACCTTC.